This T cell receptor (beta chain) came from a study of CD8+ T cells in alopecia areata. Study-wide background: Tofacitinib therapy lasting 6 to 18 months was followed by 6 months off drug.

CDR3 size: 13 residues. Germline V gene lookup returns CDR1 SGHVS and CDR2 FNYEAQ. V lost 3 bases, J lost 5 bases, and 11 bases lay in between. Comments on this clone: The target antigen is unknown.

After isolation, RNA underwent reverse transcription to generate cDNA as the sequencing template. Clones were read by immunoSEQ multiplex PCR, and TCRdb kept only the in-frame ones, dropping some. The profile covers some 150,000 clones, with more than 45% appearing a single time and roughly a fifth taken by the ten largest. Obtained from alopecia areata patients were lesional scalp punch biopsies along with peripheral blood. Whole-study results and caveats: The study found higher clonality in lesional than normal scalp, especially in alopecia totalis/universalis.

This clonotype was obtained from a human donor with alopecia areata. The sequenced sample was CD8+ T cells sorted from blood, obtained at week 0. V and J are TRBV7-6 and TRBJ2-7; tentative D call: TRBD2 (5 bases). In nucleotides, the CDR3 is TGTGCCAGCAGCTTGGTCCCGAGGGACGAGCAGTACTTC. Its translation: CASSLVPRDEQYF.